This entry concerns a single T cell receptor (beta chain). This clone appeared a few times. Its antigen remains unidentified. No qualities accompany the bases; no much larger clone lies one base away. TCR CDR3 regions were amplified from genomic DNA by multiplex PCR using the deep immunoSEQ assay. Extracted genomic DNA from each cell subset was spread evenly across all wells of several immunoSEQ 96-well plates, with each plate serving as a replicate. Each replicate PCR for sorted subsets received approximately 220 ng genomic DNA, equal to tens of thousands of T cell genomes. The purified libraries were quantified using a Qubit 3.0 fluorometer, sized with a Bioanalyzer 2100, and then quantified again using the KAPA Library Quantification kit. A separate single-read 150-cycle Illumina NextSeq 550 flow cell was used to sequence each immunoSEQ 96-well plate. The authors processed their data as follows. The immunoSEQ output contained only junctional sequences without quality scores, so filtering could not match that applied to full-length reads. Sequences were annotated with PyIR, a Python wrapper for IgBLAST v1.9, using IMGT germline references to assign V/J genes and CDR3. Reads were removed for weak V/J assignments (E-value above 1e-6), missing CDR3, stop codons, out-of-frame junctions, or ambiguous translated residues. A V3J clonotype was defined by an identical inferred V gene, J gene, and CDR3 amino acid sequence. The percentage overlap between two repertoires was calculated by dividing the number of shared unique clonotypes by the size of the smaller repertoire. RTK rarefaction, the Chao1 estimator, and Recon v2.1 estimates of unobserved clonotypes were used to assess repertoire richness. OLGA was used to compute generation probabilities for all TCRbeta clonotypes that the gDNA method yielded from several donors. Entries here come from immuneACCESS through TCRdb and include only in-frame sequences with V and J called. Some clones fail to appear in such tables; in the studies checked, an unresolved V gene covers under half of the shortfall, and the cause of the remainder is unknown. V and J calls and clone size are as listed in that table; D and trimming were resolved from the DNA. This sample is represented by around 700,000 clones; around 92% of them were singletons. 24% of the sample is in the top ten clones.

These data are taken from a study of shared clonotypes between healthy human individuals (dated by TCRdb to 2018 to 2020). The study in broad terms: The cohort comprised a couple of women and a few men aged 18 to 49 years. For each donor, CD4 naive and CD4 memory were each run on three plates, CD8 naive on two plates, and CD8 memory on one plate. To estimate repertoire size and how much clonotypes are shared between individuals, the study performed deep sequencing of blood TCR repertoires from about five healthy adults. To increase sequencing depth and limit assay-specific biases, TCR repertoire library preparation and sequencing were carried out by different laboratories using diverse techniques. Between about 0.94 and 8.9 billion PBMCs per donor were obtained by leukapheresis.

CD8 naive samples were obtained by positive selection for CCR7 among CD45RO-negative cells, yielding a CD45RA+CCR7+ population from which TemRA cells were excluded. Healthy HIV-negative adults with no recently reported acute infections or vaccinations were included as donors. Every donor was a Caucasian adult living in Nashville, Tennessee, USA. Blood was collected by leukapheresis, and PBMCs were isolated by Ficoll-Histopaque density gradient centrifugation and then cryopreserved in liquid nitrogen vapor phase. Purity and quantity of every magnetically sorted T cell population were checked by analytical flow cytometry. Genomic DNA was isolated from every sorted fraction and measured by UV absorbance on a Nanodrop 2000c. Study-wide conclusions, independent of this receptor: Pairwise subsampling indicated that sequencing depth was expected to affect the degree of clonotype sharing among donors. Compared with non-shared clonotypes, clonotypes shared by all four sorted-subset donors had higher generation probabilities. Rarefaction of sorted-subset datasets indicated incomplete sequencing despite the large sequencing depth. Sampling was restricted to blood, and TCR repertoires in tissue are likely to differ from TCR repertoires in blood. The genetic and exposure-history diversity represented was limited by the small number of donors. Sharing across a handful of donors was observed for about 5% of naive CD4, about 3.2% of naive CD8, over 2% of memory CD4, and roughly 0.4% of memory CD8 clonotypes. Naive subsets generally had larger estimated clonotype richness than memory subsets.

Looking up the germline V gene (reference sequence) yields CDR1 SEHNR and CDR2 FQNEAQ. V lost 10 bases and J lost 1 base; the stretch between them is 7 bases long. From cysteine to phenylalanine, the CDR3 is 12 amino acids long. Kept here is only the CDR3 DNA, which spans 36 bases and is read in frame from base 1. The sequence joins TRBV7-9 to TRBJ2-2; no D gene call is confident. The sequence came from a young man in good health. The sample comprised naive CD8+ T cells sorted from blood. The sample's cell subset or site label, decoded: CD45RA+CCR7+. This receptor has the CDR3 CATLGNTGELFF. The sequenced DNA is TGTGCCACCCTAGGGAACACCGGGGAGCTGTTTTTT.